The 27 T cell receptor beta chains presented below share a single source sample, sequenced in a study of beta chain features in type 1 diabetes. The whole isolated RNA underwent reverse transcription, so sequencing captured expressed TCRB transcripts. The protocol was immunoSEQ multiplex PCR, while the TCRdb copy is restricted to in-frame clones and leaves out a portion. The table records hundreds of thousands of clones, 10% to 12% of them present only once. Sequences were obtained from naive CD4+ T cells from blood. Source of these receptors: a woman aged 18 to 35 in good health.

The chain joins TRBV11-1 to TRBJ2-3; no clear D gene. Germline assignment: CDR1 SGHAT and CDR2 FQDESV (reference sequence). This CDR3 spans 13 amino acids. The ends were cut back, 5 bases at V and 1 base at J, with 7 bases in the middle. CDR3 DNA sequence: TGTGCCAGCAGCCTTGGAGGCACAGATACGCAGTATTTT. Its translation is CASSLGGTDTQYF.

Only a few counts were recorded for this clone. This chain joins TRBV7-2 and TRBJ2-7; 15 bases are a match to TRBD2. The CDR3 is made up of 17 amino acids. Germline V CDR1 and CDR2: SGHTA, FQGNSA. V was clipped by 4 bases and J by 2 bases; unmatched bases: 6. CDR3 coding DNA: TGTGCCAGCAGCTCCGGGACTAGCGGGAGGTCTGCCTACGAGCAGTACTTC. Protein sequence: CASSSGTSGRSAYEQYF.

The J gene is TRBJ1-2, the V gene TRBV7-8; D gene ambiguous. V dropped 4 bases and J dropped 7 bases, with 13 bases sitting between them. Germline values: CDR1 SGHVS, CDR2 FQNEAQ. There are 13 residues in the CDR3. In DNA, the CDR3 is TGTGCCAGCAGCTCAGTAACCTATGGTGGCTACACCTTC. It encodes CASSSVTYGGYTF.

This clone has only a few counts. Here the CDR3 reads CASSIWSSGRNEQFF. The CDR3, as DNA: TGTGCCAGTAGTATCTGGTCTAGCGGTCGGAATGAGCAGTTCTTC. J is TRBJ2-1 and V is TRBV19; the match to TRBD2 covers 7 bases. V was clipped by 3 bases and J by 7 bases; unmatched bases: 9. This CDR3 region has 15 residues. Germline CDR1 is LNHDA and CDR2 is SQIVND (reference sequence).

The chain couples TRBV29-1 to TRBJ2-3, with 10 bases aligning to TRBD1. Trimming at V came to 3 bases and at J to 0 bases, leaving 9 bases not matched to a gene. Germline V CDR1 and CDR2: SQVTM, ANQGSEA. The CDR3 contains 17 residues. CDR3 in DNA: TGCAGCGTTGAGAGGACAGGGGGGACGGGGAGCACAGATACGCAGTATTTT. It yields the protein CSVERTGGTGSTDTQYF.

In its sample, this clone was seen once. This sample also contains other DNA sequences that code for the same CDR3. The chain couples TRBV7-2 to TRBJ2-3, with D hard to call. CDR1 is SGHTA, CDR2 FQGNSA, per germline. The germline V and J ends were trimmed by 2 bases and 4 bases, with 7 bases remaining between them. CDR3 length: 13 amino acids. The CDR3 region has the DNA TGTGCCAGCAGCTTAACCGGCCCAGATACGCAGTATTTT. Protein product: CASSLTGPDTQYF.

This sequence joins TRBV5-1 and TRBJ2-5; either TRBD1 or TRBD2 may supply D (5 bases each). Germline V lookup: CDR1 SGHRS, CDR2 YFSETQ. V dropped 0 bases and J dropped 0 bases, with 9 bases sitting between them. The CDR3 totals 15 residues. The chain's CDR3 is CASSLVGTDQETQYF. CDR3 DNA: TGCGCCAGCAGCTTGGTCGGGACGGACCAAGAGACCCAGTACTTC.

The chain recombines TRBV13 with TRBJ2-5, with D perhaps being TRBD1 or TRBD2 (5 bases each). CDR1 and CDR2 (germline): PRHDT, FYEKMQ (reference sequence). This CDR3 has 14 amino acids. Trimming stripped 3 bases from V and 5 bases from J, with 13 bases between. This CDR3 is CASSLRRGGETQYF. The CDR3 nucleotides are TGTGCCAGCAGCTTGCGTCGGGGCGGGGAGACCCAGTACTTC.

The chain carries TRBV14 and TRBJ2-5; 10 bases match TRBD2. Germline CDR1 and CDR2: SGHDN and FVKESK. The CDR3 consists of 18 residues. V was clipped by 2 bases and J by 0 bases; unmatched bases: 9. This chain's CDR3 is CASSQMRLAGANQETQYF. In DNA form, the CDR3 reads TGTGCCAGCAGCCAAATGAGGCTAGCGGGGGCCAACCAAGAGACCCAGTACTTC.

Regarding this clone: Other DNA variants within this sample encode the same CDR3. V usage is TRBV5-1 and J usage is TRBJ2-4; 10 positions match TRBD2. This CDR3 is 16 amino acids long. Germline CDR1 SGHRS, CDR2 YFSETQ. Unmatched junction bases numbered 9, after V lost 4 bases and J lost 5 bases. The CDR3 DNA is TGCGCCAGCAGCCGTCTAGCGGGAGTAAGGGAAAACATTCAGTACTTC. Translating it yields CASSRLAGVRENIQYF.

This clone was found a few times. The CDR3 loop reads CASSSLEAAGRYTF. The CDR3 DNA reads as TGTGCCAGCAGTTCCCTCGAAGCGGCAGGGCGCTACACCTTC. The chain carries TRBV28 and TRBJ1-2; perhaps TRBD1 as D (5 bases). Germline CDR1 and CDR2: MDHEN and SYDVKM. This CDR3 spans 14 amino acids. Trimming cost V 4 bases and J 9 bases, with 18 bases left between them.

This clone was counted between two and nine times. This chain connects TRBV14 to TRBJ1-1; TRBD1 is a possible D gene (5 bases). V lost 4 bases and J lost 11, with 14 bases in between. CDR1 SGHDN and CDR2 FVKESK come from the germline V gene. The CDR3 totals 12 residues. This CDR3 is CASSPLRGVAFF. For the CDR3, the DNA is TGTGCCAGCAGCCCACTGCGGGGGGTGGCTTTCTTT.

The chain employs TRBV6-5 and TRBJ2-7; TRBD2 aligns across 8 bases. The CDR3 extends over 15 amino acids. The germline V gene has CDR1 MNHEY and CDR2 SVGAGI. V shed 6 bases and J 6 bases; nucleotides not matched to a gene: 13. CDR3 bases: TGTGCCAGCAGAGATGGTGGAGCGGGAGTTAGCGAGCAGTACTTC. It yields the protein CASRDGGAGVSEQYF.

This clone was counted a few times. The chain combines TRBV7-2 with TRBJ2-4, with D hard to call. Deletions cut 0 bases from V and 0 bases from J, with 6 bases between. CDR1 and CDR2 (germline): SGHTA, FQGNSA. The CDR3 has 15 amino acids. The CDR3 DNA sequence: TGTGCCAGCAGCTTAGCGGCGGTAGCCAAAAACATTCAGTACTTC. Protein sequence: CASSLAAVAKNIQYF.

V gene TRBV7-2 combines with J gene TRBJ2-3, with 10 bases lining up with TRBD1. The junction had 8 bases not matched to a gene; V was cut back by 5 bases and J by 3 bases. The CDR3 sequence is 16 residues long. The germline V gene has CDR1 SGHTA and CDR2 FQGNSA. The CDR3 nucleotides are TGTGCCAGCAGCCCGGAGACAGGGGGCAGGACAGATACGCAGTATTTT. Amino acid sequence: CASSPETGGRTDTQYF.

The chain recombines TRBV18 with TRBJ2-5; perhaps TRBD2 as D (6 bases). The CDR3 covers 13 residues. Trimming took off 8 bases at V and 1 base at J, with 11 bases between the two ends. Germline CDR1 KGHSH, CDR2 LQKENI. The CDR3 reads CASASGVQETQYF. CDR3 sequence (DNA): TGTGCCAGCGCATCGGGAGTCCAAGAGACCCAGTACTTC. The whole variable domain, remainder taken from reference TRBV18 and TRBJ2-5, is NAGVMQNPRHLVRRRGQEARLRCSPMKGHSHVYWYRQLPEEGLKFMVYLQKENIIDESGMPKERFSAEFPKEGPSILRIQQVVRGDSAAYFCASASGVQETQYFGPGTRLLVL.

V and J are TRBV19 and TRBJ1-2; D is perhaps TRBD1 (6 bases). CDR3 length: 13 amino acids. Trimming left V 9 bases short and J 1 base short, with 12 bases between. Germline V gene sequence: CDR1 LNHDA, CDR2 SQIVND (reference sequence). CDR3 loop: CASTGSGNYGYTF. The CDR3 DNA reads as TGTGCCAGCACAGGGAGTGGTAACTATGGCTACACCTTC.

In its sample, this clone was seen a few times. The chain uses TRBV4-2 and TRBJ1-4, with D uncertain. The CDR3 covers 19 residues. CDR1 LGHNA and CDR2 YNFKEQ come from the germline V gene. V was shortened by 0 bases and J by 0 bases, with 17 bases between the two germline ends. The CDR3 nucleotides read TGTGCCAGCAGCCAAGATTACGGCGGAACGTCTGCAACTAATGAAAAACTGTTTTTT. This gives the protein CASSQDYGGTSATNEKLFF.

The chain carries TRBV19 and TRBJ2-3; 7 positions match TRBD1. Germline CDR1 LNHDA, CDR2 SQIVND (reference sequence). The ends lost 7 bases at V and 0 bases at J; junction bases unmatched: 10. The CDR3 extends over 16 amino acids. CDR3 DNA sequence: TGTGCCAGTACAACAACTACAGGGGCCAGCACAGATACGCAGTATTTT. Residues: CASTTTTGASTDTQYF. Supplemented by reference TRBV19 and TRBJ2-3, the full variable domain reads DGGITQSPKYLFRKEGQNVTLSCEQNLNHDAMYWYRQDPGQGLRLIYYSQIVNDFQKGDIAEGYSVSREKKESFPLTVTSAQKNPTAFYLCASTTTTGASTDTQYFGPGTRLTVL.

This chain connects TRBV15 to TRBJ1-2; no firm D call. The germline V gene encodes CDR1 LNHNV and CDR2 YYDKDF (reference sequence). The CDR3 totals 12 residues. Trimming left V 1 base short and J 8 bases short, with 8 bases between. CDR3 residues: CATSRGHEGYTF. In DNA form, the CDR3 reads TGTGCCACCAGCAGAGGACATGAAGGCTACACCTTC.

This clone has just a few counts. The chain combines TRBV9 with TRBJ2-3, with a possible D match to TRBD2 (5 bases). V lost 3 bases and J lost 0, with 11 bases in between. Germline V CDR1 and CDR2: SGDLS, YYNGEE. The CDR3 is 15 amino acids. The CDR3 coding sequence is TGTGCCAGCAGCGGAAGACTAACTAGCACAGATACGCAGTATTTT. It translates to CASSGRLTSTDTQYF.

This clone occurred a few times. V and J are TRBV15 and TRBJ2-5, with D possibly matching TRBD2 (6 bases). Germline V gives CDR1 LNHNV, CDR2 YYDKDF (reference sequence). Trimming stripped 0 bases from V and 3 bases from J, with 8 bases between. This CDR3 has 14 residues. DNA of the CDR3: TGTGCCACCAGCAGAGAGATAGCGGAAGAGACCCAGTACTTC. Translation: CATSREIAEETQYF.

This clone occurred a few times. This chain uses TRBV10-3 with TRBJ2-5, with 10 bases identical to TRBD2. The V gene end was trimmed by 2 bases and the J gene end by 3 bases; junction bases not matched to a gene: 9. The CDR3 has 17 residues. Germline CDR1 and CDR2: ENHRY and SYGVKD. CDR3: CAISEPLGLADEETQYF. CDR3 nucleotide sequence: TGTGCCATCAGTGAGCCCCTTGGACTAGCGGATGAAGAGACCCAGTACTTC.

The chain is built from TRBV7-3 and TRBJ1-3, with TRBD1 as a possible D gene (5 bases). This CDR3 spans 12 amino acids. CDR1 is SGHTA, CDR2 FQGTGA, per germline. V gave up 8 bases and J gave up 4 bases, with 9 bases separating them. CDR3 sequence: CASGTGGNTIYF. DNA of the CDR3: TGTGCCAGCGGGACCGGAGGAAACACCATATATTTT.

A remark on this clone: Since a much larger clone is just one base distant, this may be a read error. The chain combines TRBV11-1 with TRBJ2-3; D remains unclear. CDR1 and CDR2 (germline): SGHAT, FQDESV (reference sequence). This CDR3 has 13 residues. V was trimmed by 2 bases and J by 1 base, leaving 4 bases between them. The CDR3 loop is CASSLQGTDTQYF. The CDR3 DNA reads TGTGCCAGCAGCTTACAGGGCACAGATACGCAGTATTTT.

The V and J genes are TRBV2 and TRBJ1-2, with 8 bases fitting TRBD1. The CDR3 is 14 residues long. Germline V gene data show CDR1 as SNHLY and CDR2 as FYNNEI. The trim removed 5 bases at V and 11 bases at J, leaving 13 bases unmatched. CDR3 bases: TGTGCCAGCAGTACCAATGGACAGGGCCTGGGGTACACCTTC. This sequence encodes CASSTNGQGLGYTF.

This clone was picked up a small number of times. The same CDR3 arises from other DNA sequences in this sample as well. The genes are TRBV2 and TRBJ2-5, with 7 positions matching TRBD2. V was pared by 4 bases and J by 5 bases, with 1 base of the junction left unmatched. This CDR3 is built from 12 residues. The germline V gene has CDR1 SNHLY and CDR2 FYNNEI. The CDR3 reads CASSVGGETQYF. CDR3 DNA sequence: TGTGCCAGCAGTGTCGGGGGGGAGACCCAGTACTTC.